This is a list of T cell receptor beta chains from one sample in a study of STAT5B mutations in CD4+ large granular lymphocyte leukemia. Clones were sequenced by immunoSEQ multiplex PCR, and TCRdb holds only the in-frame ones, with some missing. The data contain around 25,000 clones, less than 80% of them seen just once; the ten biggest clones take up approximately 0.65%. The specimen sequenced was CD4+ T cells from blood buffy coats. These receptors all come from a human donor in good health. CDR3s include the opening cysteine and the closing phenylalanine or tryptophan. The D gene is left open where the match is weak. Rows may omit the clone size; those that give it use once, few, many or a size class.

CDR3 DNA: TGTGCCAGCAGCCAGCTGTCGGGACAGGGTCCCTACGAGCAGTACTTC
CDR3 protein: CASSQLSGQGPYEQYF
clone size: -
D gene: TRBD1
J gene: TRBJ2-7
V gene: TRBV4-2

CDR3 DNA: TGTGCCAGCAATAGGGACAGACGCACAGATACGCAGTATTTT
CDR3 protein: CASNRDRRTDTQYF
clone size: -
D gene: TRBD1
J gene: TRBJ2-3
V gene: TRBV28

CDR3 DNA: TGTGCCAGCAGGAGGACAGGGGGCTTAACTGAAGCTTTCTTT
CDR3 protein: CASRRTGGLTEAFF
clone size: -
D gene: TRBD1
J gene: TRBJ1-1
V gene: TRBV2

CDR3 DNA: TGTGCCAGCTCACCACCGGAACGGTTACCCTATGGCTACACCTTC
CDR3 protein: CASSPPERLPYGYTF
clone size: -
D gene: -
J gene: TRBJ1-2
V gene: TRBV18

CDR3 DNA: TGCGCCAGCAGCCAAGTCTATGTTCTTGGGACAGGTGATAATAGCAATCAGCCCCAGCATTTT
CDR3 protein: CASSQVYVLGTGDNSNQPQHF
clone size: few
D gene: TRBD1
J gene: TRBJ1-5
V gene: TRBV4-1

CDR3 DNA: TGTGCCACCAGCAGGGGCGGGACAGGGGGTTTCGCCGGGGAGCTGTTTTTT
CDR3 protein: CATSRGGTGGFAGELFF
clone size: -
D gene: TRBD1
J gene: TRBJ2-2
V gene: TRBV15

CDR3 DNA: TGTGCCAGTTCGGATGAGCCGAACACCGGGGAGCTGTTTTTT
CDR3 protein: CASSDEPNTGELFF
clone size: -
D gene: -
J gene: TRBJ2-2
V gene: TRBV6-1

CDR3 DNA: TGTGCCAGCAGTTTTATCGAGGGGCAGCCCCAGCATTTT
CDR3 protein: CASSFIEGQPQHF
clone size: -
D gene: -
J gene: TRBJ1-5
V gene: TRBV28

CDR3 DNA: TGTGCCAGCAGTTGGGACTACAATGAGCAGTTCTTC
CDR3 protein: CASSWDYNEQFF
clone size: -
D gene: -
J gene: TRBJ2-1
V gene: TRBV2

CDR3 DNA: TGTGCCAGCAGCTCTCCCCGGTCCTACGAGCAGTACTTC
CDR3 protein: CASSSPRSYEQYF
clone size: -
D gene: -
J gene: TRBJ2-7
V gene: TRBV5-4

CDR3 DNA: TGTGCCAGCAGCCTCCCCACAGGGAAACCTTTCTTT
CDR3 protein: CASSLPTGKPFF
clone size: -
D gene: -
J gene: TRBJ1-1
V gene: TRBV5-6

CDR3 DNA: TGTGCCAGTAGTCTCTGGGGAAGCTCCTACGAGCAGTACTTC
CDR3 protein: CASSLWGSSYEQYF
clone size: once
D gene: -
J gene: TRBJ2-7
V gene: TRBV19

CDR3 DNA: TGCGCCAGCAGAGGACAGGGGGGACAGACCCAGTACTTC
CDR3 protein: CASRGQGGQTQYF
clone size: -
D gene: TRBD1
J gene: TRBJ2-5
V gene: TRBV5-1

CDR3 DNA: TGTGCCAGCAGCTATGGCCCAGGGGGCGCAGACACCGGGGAGCTGTTTTTT
CDR3 protein: CASSYGPGGADTGELFF
clone size: -
D gene: TRBD1
J gene: TRBJ2-2
V gene: TRBV5-4

CDR3 DNA: TGTGCCACGAAACCAACCGACTCCTACGAGCAGTACTTC
CDR3 protein: CATKPTDSYEQYF
clone size: -
D gene: -
J gene: TRBJ2-7
V gene: TRBV10-3

CDR3 DNA: TGTGCCAGCTCACCAAATTCTGGGGCTGATGGCTACACCTTC
CDR3 protein: CASSPNSGADGYTF
clone size: few
D gene: -
J gene: TRBJ1-2
V gene: TRBV18

CDR3 DNA: TGCGCCAGCAGCCAAGATCTTGGTGAAAAACTGTTTTTT
CDR3 protein: CASSQDLGEKLFF
clone size: -
D gene: -
J gene: TRBJ1-4
V gene: TRBV4-3